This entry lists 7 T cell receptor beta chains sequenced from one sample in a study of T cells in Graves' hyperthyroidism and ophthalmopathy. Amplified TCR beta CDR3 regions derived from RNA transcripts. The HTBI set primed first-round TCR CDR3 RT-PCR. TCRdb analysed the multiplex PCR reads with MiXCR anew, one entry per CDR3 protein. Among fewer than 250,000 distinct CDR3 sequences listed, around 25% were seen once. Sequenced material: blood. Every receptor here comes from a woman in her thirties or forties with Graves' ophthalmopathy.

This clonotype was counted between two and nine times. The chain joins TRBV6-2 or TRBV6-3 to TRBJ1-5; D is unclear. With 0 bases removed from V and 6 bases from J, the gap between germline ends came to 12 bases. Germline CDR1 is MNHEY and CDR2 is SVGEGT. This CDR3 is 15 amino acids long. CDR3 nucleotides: TGTGCCAGCAGTTACTCTCCCGACCGCAGTCAGCCCCAGCATTTT. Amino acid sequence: CASSYSPDRSQPQHF.

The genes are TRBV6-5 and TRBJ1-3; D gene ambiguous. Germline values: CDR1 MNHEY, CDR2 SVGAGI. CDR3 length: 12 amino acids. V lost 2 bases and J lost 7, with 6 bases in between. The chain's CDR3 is CASSYSTNTIYF. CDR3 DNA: TGTGCCAGCAGTTACAGTACTAACACCATATATTTT.

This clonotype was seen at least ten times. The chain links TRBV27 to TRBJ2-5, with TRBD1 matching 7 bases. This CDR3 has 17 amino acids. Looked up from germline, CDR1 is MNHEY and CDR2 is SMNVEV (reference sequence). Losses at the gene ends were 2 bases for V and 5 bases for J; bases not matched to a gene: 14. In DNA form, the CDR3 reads TGTGCCAGCAGTTTAACCTCCGGACAGGCCTCGCGGGAGACCCAGTACTTC. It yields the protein CASSLTSGQASRETQYF.

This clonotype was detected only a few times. For the CDR3, the DNA is TGTGCCAGCAGTTACCAGGGACACCGACGGGGCGAGCAGTACTTC. The encoded protein is CASSYQGHRRGEQYF. V is TRBV6-5 and J is TRBJ2-7; possibly TRBD1 for D (6 bases). This CDR3 spans 15 amino acids. Germline V gene lookup returns CDR1 MNHEY and CDR2 SVGAGI. The germline V and J ends were trimmed by 2 bases and 6 bases, with 17 bases remaining between them.

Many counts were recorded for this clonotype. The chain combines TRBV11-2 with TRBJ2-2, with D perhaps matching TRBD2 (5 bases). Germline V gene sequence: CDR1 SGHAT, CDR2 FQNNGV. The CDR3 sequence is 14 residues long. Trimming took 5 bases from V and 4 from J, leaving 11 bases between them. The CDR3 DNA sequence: TGTGCCAGCAGCCCCATAGAGGGCACCGGGGAGCTGTTTTTT. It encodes CASSPIEGTGELFF.

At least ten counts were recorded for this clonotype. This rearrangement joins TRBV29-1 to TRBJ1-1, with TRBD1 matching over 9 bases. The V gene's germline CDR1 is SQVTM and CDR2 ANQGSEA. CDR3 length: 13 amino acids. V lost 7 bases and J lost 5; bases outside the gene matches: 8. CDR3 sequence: CSAGTGTPTEAFF. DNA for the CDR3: TGCAGCGCCGGGACAGGGACTCCGACTGAAGCTTTCTTT. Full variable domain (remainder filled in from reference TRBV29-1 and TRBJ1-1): SAVISQKPSRDICQRGTSLTIQCQVDSQVTMMFWYRQQPGQSLTLIATANQGSEATYESGFVIDKFPISRPNLTFSTLTVSNMSPEDSSIYLCSAGTGTPTEAFFGQGTRLTVV.

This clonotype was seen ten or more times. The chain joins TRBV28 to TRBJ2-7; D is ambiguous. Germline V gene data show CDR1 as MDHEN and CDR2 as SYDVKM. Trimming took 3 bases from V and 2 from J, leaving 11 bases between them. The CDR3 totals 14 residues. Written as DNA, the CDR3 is TGTGCCAGCAGTTTTCCGACGGATGCCTACGAGCAGTACTTC. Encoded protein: CASSFPTDAYEQYF.